Listed here is a single T cell receptor (beta chain). Its antigen is not identified. This sample stems from a study of cytomegalovirus exposure and HLA in healthy donors. Findings and caveats of the study: The productive fraction for most TCR beta V segments was about 87% or about 30% in an earlier analysis. When the data were analyzed later, several of the most significant clusters appeared to be linked to common viral pathogens. Other equally common chains were less clonally expanded than HLA-associated TCR beta chains, a later analysis showed. Later analysis associated a missense DCLRE1C variant with TCR beta V- and J-gene trimming.

The PCR employed 60 Vbeta primers together with 13 Jbeta primers. TCRdb's table, derived via immunoSEQ multiplex PCR, lists solely in-frame clones and lacks some. This sample carries about 120,000 clones, around 70% of them seen once, and the ten largest clones take 9.5% to 13%. Germline CDR1 SGHTA, CDR2 FQGNSA. The CDR3 contains 14 residues. The ends lost 5 bases at V and 5 bases at J; junction bases unmatched: 7. The sequenced sample consisted of PBMCs. The chain uses TRBV7-2 and TRBJ1-1; 8 bases are shared with TRBD1. This sequence originates from a woman aged 50 to 65 in good health and CMV-seropositive. Here the CDR3 reads CASSPGQGVTEAFF. The CDR3 DNA follows: TGTGCCAGCAGCCCCGGACAGGGCGTTACTGAAGCTTTCTTT. Complete variable domain (other parts from reference TRBV7-2 and TRBJ1-1): GAGVSQSPSNKVTEKGKDVELRCDPISGHTALYWYRQSLGQGLEFLIYFQGNSAPDKSGLPSDRFSAERTGGSVSTLTIQRTQQEDSAVYLCASSPGQGVTEAFFGQGTRLTVV.